A selection of T cell receptor beta chains follows, all from one sample in a study of blood T cell repertoires in COVID-19. Sequencing was performed with immunoSEQ multiplex PCR; in TCRdb, only in-frame clones are kept and a portion is missing. Of 40,000 to 60,000 clones in the sample, 85% were seen once. The sample taken for sequencing was peripheral blood. These receptors all come from a woman aged 55-70 years with acute or convalescent COVID-19. CDR3s include the opening cysteine and the closing phenylalanine or tryptophan. D genes are given only for firm matches. The size field is filled for only some rows; it gives once, few, many or a size class.

cdr3_length d_call j_call v_call clone_size cdr3_aa cdr3_nt
14 NA TRBJ2-7 TRBV18 NA CASSPRPGSYEQYF TGTGCCAGCTCACCACGTCCCGGGTCCTACGAGCAGTACTTC
13 TRBD1 TRBJ2-5 TRBV19 NA CASSTTGAETQYF TGTGCCAGTTCCACGACAGGGGCAGAGACCCAGTACTTC
14 TRBD1 TRBJ1-2 TRBV9 NA CASSPTGTGYGYTF TGTGCCAGCAGCCCAACCGGGACAGGGTATGGCTACACCTTC
11 NA TRBJ1-1 TRBV3-1/TRBV3-2 few CASSSTSEAFF TGTGCCAGCAGCTCAACATCTGAAGCTTTCTTT
13 NA TRBJ2-3 TRBV30 few CAWATGTGDTQYF TGTGCCTGGGCTACAGGGACGGGAGATACGCAGTATTTT
15 NA TRBJ1-1 TRBV5-1 NA CASSLAGGKNTEAFF TGCGCCAGCAGCTTGGCCGGAGGGAAAAACACTGAAGCTTTCTTT
15 NA TRBJ2-1 TRBV9 NA CASSGSGSAWNEQFF TGTGCCAGCAGCGGGTCCGGTTCTGCTTGGAATGAGCAGTTCTTC
14 NA TRBJ1-1 TRBV3-1/TRBV3-2 NA CASSEQAVNTEAFF TGTGCCAGCAGCGAACAGGCAGTGAACACTGAAGCTTTCTTT
16 NA TRBJ1-6 TRBV27 once CASRNAGNRDNSPLHF TGTGCCAGCAGAAACGCAGGGAATCGGGATAATTCACCCCTCCACTTT
13 NA TRBJ1-2 TRBV6-1 NA CASSGASNYGYTF TGTGCCAGCAGTGGAGCCTCTAACTATGGCTACACCTTC
14 NA TRBJ1-2 TRBV5-1 few CASSLEPANYGYTF TGCGCCAGCAGCTTGGAGCCCGCTAACTATGGCTACACCTTC
14 TRBD1 TRBJ1-2 TRBV25-1 NA CASSGLGTGLGYTF TGTGCCAGCAGTGGCCTCGGGACAGGGCTGGGCTACACCTTC
14 NA TRBJ1-1 TRBV25-1 NA CASSEDRRATEAFF TGTGCCAGCAGTGAAGATAGGAGGGCTACTGAAGCTTTCTTT
14 TRBD1 TRBJ1-1 TRBV5-4 NA CASSGGQGVTEAFF TGTGCCAGCAGCGGGGGACAGGGGGTCACTGAAGCTTTCTTT
11 NA TRBJ1-2 TRBV7-8 few CASRWGGGYTF TGTGCCAGCCGGTGGGGGGGTGGCTACACCTTC
15 NA TRBJ2-3 TRBV18 NA CASSPRQASTDTQYF TGTGCCAGCTCACCGAGACAAGCTAGCACAGATACGCAGTATTTT
14 TRBD1 TRBJ1-5 TRBV3-1/TRBV3-2 few CASSQGQGGRAQHF TGTGCCAGCAGCCAAGGACAGGGGGGCAGGGCCCAGCATTTT
16 TRBD2 TRBJ2-5 TRBV11-2 NA CASSLDRSAGGETQYF TGTGCCAGCAGCTTAGATAGGTCAGCGGGAGGGGAGACCCAGTACTTC
16 TRBD2 TRBJ2-7 TRBV6-2/TRBV6-3 NA CASSYREGLMSYEQYF TGTGCCAGCAGTTACCGGGAGGGCCTTATGTCCTACGAGCAGTACTTC
13 NA TRBJ1-6 TRBV7-9 NA CASSLAGASPLHF TGTGCCAGCAGCCTCGCGGGGGCCTCACCCCTCCACTTT
15 TRBD1 TRBJ1-2 TRBV6-5 NA CASSYTGTGIYGYTF TGTGCCAGCAGTTATACCGGGACAGGAATTTATGGCTACACCTTC
15 NA TRBJ1-3 TRBV7-9 once CARGFDGSSGNTIYF TGTGCCAGGGGCTTCGACGGAAGCTCTGGAAACACCATATATTTT
11 TRBD2 TRBJ2-1 TRBV3-1/TRBV3-2 NA CASGAGTSKFF TGTGCCAGCGGCGCGGGGACTAGTAAGTTCTTC
13 NA TRBJ2-3 TRBV7-3 NA CASSRDSVDTQYF TGTGCCAGCAGTCGTGACAGCGTAGATACGCAGTATTTT
12 NA TRBJ1-5 TRBV12-3/TRBV12-4 NA CGSGGGNQPQHF TGTGGATCTGGGGGGGGAAATCAGCCCCAGCATTTT
16 TRBD1 TRBJ1-2 TRBV19 NA CASRGQPGPFNYGYTF TGTGCCAGTAGGGGACAGCCGGGACCTTTTAACTATGGCTACACCTTC
12 NA TRBJ2-2 TRBV19 NA CASSAGDGELFF TGTGCCAGTAGTGCAGGGGACGGGGAGCTGTTTTTT
16 TRBD1 TRBJ1-2 TRBV27 NA CASSTTGGSVNYGYTF TGTGCCAGCAGTACCACAGGGGGCTCCGTTAACTATGGCTACACCTTC
16 TRBD2 TRBJ2-7 TRBV14 NA CASSQRSSGRADEQYF TGTGCCAGCAGCCAAAGGTCTAGCGGGAGGGCCGACGAGCAGTACTTC
16 NA TRBJ1-5 TRBV19 NA CASRAGGLIGNQPQHF TGTGCCAGTAGGGCCGGGGGGTTAATAGGCAATCAGCCCCAGCATTTT
15 NA TRBJ2-2 TRBV19 NA CASTPSSLITGELFF TGTGCCAGTACCCCCTCTAGTCTAATTACCGGGGAGCTGTTTTTT
15 TRBD2 TRBJ2-3 TRBV9 NA CASSVDSGVVDTQYF TGTGCCAGCAGCGTAGACAGCGGGGTGGTAGATACGCAGTATTTT
13 NA TRBJ1-2 TRBV7-8 NA CASSLDQNYGYTF TGTGCCAGCAGCCTTGATCAGAACTATGGCTACACCTTC
14 NA TRBJ2-1 TRBV7-2 NA CASSLAGQYNEQFF TGTGCCAGCAGCCTGGCGGGGCAGTACAATGAGCAGTTCTTC